This T cell receptor (beta chain) was identified during a study of CD8 T cells in Susac syndrome. CD8+ and CD4+ T cells from blood underwent TCR beta sequencing, which was carried out in a high-throughput format. TEMRA cells were enriched by FACS, while CD8+ and CD4+ T cells were obtained through a negative isolation that was performed magnetically. Germline V gene sequence: CDR1 GTSNPN, CDR2 SVGIG (reference sequence). The CDR3 covers 16 residues. With 3 bases clipped from V and 6 bases from J, the junction kept 11 bases outside the gene matches. This clonotype was recorded only once. Its antigen is undetermined. cDNA came from about 0.5 to 1 ug RNA primed by random hexamers. immunoSEQ multiplex PCR amplified TCR beta CDR3 across 54 Vbeta, 13 Jbeta. In TCRdb, the immunoSEQ multiplex PCR reads were re-called with MiXCR into one record per CDR3 protein. The sample holds approximately 200,000 distinct CDR3 sequences, around 93% seen once.

Overall study results and limits: It was acknowledged by the study that relatively few individuals were included in its TCR sequencing and HLA analysis.

The origin of this receptor is a human donor with multiple sclerosis. Sequencing used CD4+ T cells from PBMCs. V gene TRBV30 combines with J gene TRBJ2-1, with 10 bases matching TRBD2. The CDR3 spells CAWSEWGTSVRNEQFF. For the CDR3, the DNA is TGTGCCTGGAGCGAATGGGGGACTAGCGTTCGCAATGAGCAGTTCTTC.